This is a list of T cell receptor beta chains from one sample in a study of cytomegalovirus exposure and HLA in healthy donors. The assay was immunoSEQ multiplex PCR, and TCRdb's table has in-frame clones only and misses some. The sample carries around 150,000 clones, 60% to 80% recorded once. The specimen was PBMCs. These receptors were collected from a male donor in good health and CMV-seronegative. Each CDR3 is given with its conserved first and last residue.

>TRBJ2-7|TRBV5-1
CASSLPREGSSYEQYF
>TRBJ2-5|TRBV5-1
CASSLGQGGETQYF
>TRBJ1-2|TRBV5-1
CASSLGQGNYGYTF
>TRBJ1-6|TRBV9
CASSADRGRLHF
>TRBJ2-5|TRBV10-2
CASKVRDRGFETQYF
>TRBJ2-5|TRBV5-6
CASSLQGMETQYF
>TRBJ2-5|TRBV5-4
CASSLATGLGKTQYF
>TRBJ2-1|TRBV2
CASTGLAGWNEQFF
>TRBJ1-2|TRBV6-5
CASSPGAGPYGYTF
>-|TRBV15
CATSRSGGARSYEQYF
>TRBJ2-3|TRBV5-1
CASSLQGVTDTQYF
>TRBJ2-6|TRBV9
CASTGGPLSGANVLTF
>TRBJ2-1|TRBV5-1
CASSSSGGAYNEQFF
>TRBJ1-1|TRBV11-3
CASSFLGQNTEAFF
>TRBJ2-1|TRBV7-9
CAGSLGGLNEQFF
>TRBJ1-1|TRBV5-1
CASSFGQLNTEAFF
>TRBJ1-4|TRBV11-2
CASSLAGQYGPNPGEKLFF